This T cell receptor beta chain came from a study of blood T cell repertoires in COVID-19. About the research overall: Acute and convalescent COVID-19 samples came from the United States, Italy and Spain. T cells, B-cell-depleted T cells, or PBMCs supplied cDNA or gDNA.

Here immunoSEQ multiplex PCR was the method, and the copy in TCRdb shows in-frame clones only, minus some. The top ten hold about 7.4% of the sample, which has about 230,000 clones, about 84% seen once. CDR3 length: 16 residues. Germline V gives CDR1 MNHEY, CDR2 SVGAGI. V was clipped by 4 bases and J by 4 bases, with 16 bases between them. The sample taken for sequencing was peripheral blood. The chain has TRBV6-5 and TRBJ2-2; possible D gene TRBD2, 6 bases. This TCR was sampled from a woman older than 75 with acute or convalescent COVID-19. The CDR3: CASSFAGTAGTGELFF. The CDR3 nucleotides are TGTGCCAGCAGTTTCGCGGGGACCGCCGGCACCGGGGAGCTGTTTTTT.